Each of the 20 T cell receptor beta chains below was sequenced from the same sample in a study of blood T cell repertoires in COVID-19. Libraries were prepared by immunoSEQ multiplex PCR; TCRdb keeps only in-frame clonotypes and omits some of them. The data hold about 260,000 clones, with 75% to 90% observed a single time. Sequencing was performed on PBMCs or T cells enriched from blood (not recorded which). These receptors were obtained from a woman aged 40 to 50 who had been exposed to COVID-19.

The V gene is TRBV6-5, the J gene TRBJ1-2; possibly TRBD1 for D (5 bases). The CDR3 contains 14 residues. Germline values: CDR1 MNHEY, CDR2 SVGAGI. The ends were cut back, 6 bases at V and 0 bases at J, with 11 bases in the middle. The DNA of the CDR3 is TGTGCCAGCAGCACCTTGACAGCTAACTATGGCTACACCTTC. It specifies CASSTLTANYGYTF.

V and J are TRBV7-6 and TRBJ1-3; TRBD1 matches at 8 bases. With 5 bases clipped from V and 2 bases from J, the junction kept 14 bases outside the gene matches. Germline V gives CDR1 SGHVS, CDR2 FNYEAQ. The CDR3 is 18 amino acids. CDR3: CASSRGQGADSTGNTIYF. The CDR3 DNA is TGTGCCAGCAGCCGAGGGCAGGGGGCCGATAGTACTGGAAACACCATATATTTT.

This chain connects TRBV11-3 to TRBJ1-6, with 7 bases fitting TRBD1. Unmatched junction bases numbered 2, after V lost 0 bases and J lost 6 bases. The CDR3 sequence is 15 residues long. Germline CDR1 reads SGHNT; CDR2 reads YENEEA. In nucleotides, the CDR3 is TGTGCCAGCAGCTTAGACGGGACAGCTAATTCACCCCTCCACTTT. The encoded protein is CASSLDGTANSPLHF. Full variable domain (rest looked up from reference TRBV11-3 and TRBJ1-6): EAGVVQSPRYKIIEKKQPVAFWCNPISGHNTLYWYLQNLGQGPELLIRYENEEAVDDSQLPKDRFSAERLKGVDSTLKIQPAELGDSAVYLCASSLDGTANSPLHFGNGTRLTVT.

The V and J genes are TRBV21-1 and TRBJ1-3; the DNA was not compared with TRBD1, the D call given in the table. TRBV21-1 is a listed pseudogene. The CDR3 consists of 16 residues. DNA for the CDR3: TGTGCCCCTGGGGACAGGGAGGCTTGGTCTGGAAACACCATATATTTT. This gives the protein CAPGDREAWSGNTIYF.

The J gene is TRBJ2-7, the V gene TRBV19; the D gene is possibly TRBD1 (6 bases). The CDR3 extends over 16 amino acids. Germline V gene sequence: CDR1 LNHDA, CDR2 SQIVND (reference sequence). V gave up 5 bases and J gave up 1 base, with 18 bases separating them. The DNA of the CDR3 is TGTGCCAGTAGTTCGTTTTCAGGGGAACTGTCCTACGAGCAGTACTTC. Protein product: CASSSFSGELSYEQYF.

This clone was observed a few times. The rearrangement links TRBV6-5 to TRBJ1-4, with 8 bases matching TRBD1. This CDR3 comprises 16 residues. Germline V CDR1 and CDR2: MNHEY, SVGAGI. The V gene end was trimmed by 1 base and the J gene end by 1 base; junction bases not matched to a gene: 2. CDR3 region: CASSYFGQGTNEKLFF. Written as DNA, the CDR3 is TGTGCCAGCAGTTACTTTGGACAGGGAACTAATGAAAAACTGTTTTTT.

The gene calls are TRBV19 and TRBJ1-5; the D is unclear. The CDR3 is 19 residues long. V was shortened by 5 bases and J by 4 bases, with 27 bases between the two germline ends. CDR1 is LNHDA, CDR2 SQIVND, per germline (reference sequence). CDR3 sequence: CASSQLESPTFSGNQPQHF. The CDR3 DNA follows: TGTGCCAGTAGTCAATTAGAGTCCCCCACTTTTTCAGGAAATCAGCCCCAGCATTTT.

The gene calls are TRBV28 and TRBJ2-1; 9 nucleotides agree with TRBD2. From germline, CDR1 is MDHEN and CDR2 SYDVKM. V was clipped by 0 bases and J by 1 base; unmatched bases: 1. The CDR3 runs to 16 residues. CDR3 in DNA: TGTGCCAGCAGTTTATGGACTAGCGGATCCTACAATGAGCAGTTCTTC. The encoded protein is CASSLWTSGSYNEQFF.

This chain links TRBV11-2 with TRBJ2-5; perhaps TRBD1 as D (6 bases). Trimming stripped 5 bases from V and 1 base from J, with 8 bases between. The CDR3 sequence is 13 residues long. The germline gives CDR1 SGHAT, CDR2 FQNNGV. This chain's CDR3 is CASSGQPQETQYF. The CDR3 DNA follows: TGTGCCAGCAGCGGACAGCCCCAAGAGACCCAGTACTTC.

The chain employs TRBV28 and TRBJ2-5; D may be TRBD2 (6 bases). Trimming removed 2 bases from V and 2 bases from J, with 15 bases in between. The CDR3 has 16 residues. In germline, CDR1 is MDHEN, CDR2 SYDVKM. The CDR3 loop reads CASSLGGSAGQETQYF. DNA for the CDR3: TGTGCCAGCAGTTTAGGAGGGAGCGCGGGACAAGAGACCCAGTACTTC.

The V call is TRBV9, the J call TRBJ1-3; D is perhaps TRBD1 (6 bases). Germline V CDR1 and CDR2: SGDLS, YYNGEE. V was pared by 1 base and J by 3 bases, with 11 bases between. The CDR3 is 15 amino acids. The CDR3 sequence: CASSVNKGGGNTIYF. CDR3 in DNA: TGTGCCAGCAGCGTAAATAAAGGGGGTGGAAACACCATATATTTT.

This clone occurred a few times. V and J are TRBV6-4 and TRBJ2-3; TRBD2 agrees at 11 bases. The CDR3 consists of 15 residues. Per the germline V gene, CDR1 is MRHNA and CDR2 is SNTAGT. V lost 6 bases, J lost 3 bases, and 5 bases stayed unmatched. CDR3 DNA: TGTGCCAGCAGCCCCGGGACTAGCGGTACAGATACGCAGTATTTT. Protein: CASSPGTSGTDTQYF.

J is TRBJ2-3 and V is TRBV18, with 8 positions matching TRBD1. This CDR3 has 16 residues. Trimming cost V 1 base and J 6 bases; bases outside gene matches: 9. Germline V lookup: CDR1 KGHSH, CDR2 LQKENI. The CDR3 coding sequence is TGTGCCAGCTCACCACGCGAGTCCAGGGGGCAGGATACGCAGTATTTT. It yields the protein CASSPRESRGQDTQYF.

This chain links TRBV20-1 with TRBJ1-2; D not certain. In germline, CDR1 is DFQATT, CDR2 SNEGSKA (reference sequence). V was pared by 3 bases and J by 11 bases, with 13 bases between. The CDR3 sequence is 11 residues long. The CDR3 nucleotides read TGCAGTGCTAGCGTAGAAGCATTATACACCTTC. Protein: CSASVEALYTF.

This chain links TRBV9 with TRBJ1-2, with D perhaps TRBD1 (6 bases). The CDR3 covers 15 residues. Trimming removed 2 bases at V and 2 bases at J, with 13 bases between. Germline V gene data show CDR1 as SGDLS and CDR2 as YYNGEE. For the CDR3, the DNA is TGTGCCAGCAGCGTCTCCGGGACATACAACTATGGCTACACCTTC. It encodes CASSVSGTYNYGYTF.

The J gene is TRBJ1-1, the V gene TRBV4-1, with unresolved D. Deletions cut 3 bases from V and 4 bases from J, with 12 bases between. Germline CDR1 is MGHRA and CDR2 is YSYEKL. This CDR3 spans 14 amino acids. The CDR3 sequence is CASSHKSRGTEAFF. The DNA for the CDR3 is TGCGCCAGCAGCCACAAATCGAGAGGCACTGAAGCTTTCTTT.

V and J are TRBV19 and TRBJ1-1; 7 nucleotides match TRBD1. V dropped 5 bases and J dropped 4; count of bases not matched to a gene: 10. CDR3 size: 15 residues. The germline V gene has CDR1 LNHDA and CDR2 SQIVND (reference sequence). DNA of the CDR3: TGTGCCAGTAGTGCCTTACAGGGGAGGAGCACTGAAGCTTTCTTT. Residues: CASSALQGRSTEAFF.

The chain joins TRBV5-5 to TRBJ1-4; 10 nucleotides match TRBD1. CDR1 is SGHKS and CDR2 is YYEKEE in the germline V gene (reference sequence). The CDR3 is 14 amino acids. J gave up 6 bases and V 4 bases, and 3 bases lay outside the gene matches. The CDR3 DNA reads TGTGCCAGCAGCCAGGACAGGGGGGATGAAAAACTGTTTTTT. Its translation is CASSQDRGDEKLFF.

This clone was seen only a few times. The chain uses TRBV1 and TRBJ1-3; TRBD1, the table's D call, lacks a check against the DNA. TRBV1 has pseudogene status. This CDR3 contains 16 residues. The CDR3 DNA reads as TGCACCAGCACCCCCCCAGGGCGGAGCTCTGGAAACACCATATATTTT. It translates to CTSTPPGRSSGNTIYF.

The genes are TRBV6-1 and TRBJ2-2; 7 nucleotides match TRBD2. The V gene's germline CDR1 is MNHNS and CDR2 SASEGT. The CDR3 loop spans 14 amino acids. The V gene end was trimmed by 1 base and the J gene end by 6 bases; junction bases not matched to a gene: 2. Here the CDR3 reads CASSEVGGAGELFF. The CDR3 DNA is TGTGCCAGCAGTGAAGTTGGGGGGGCCGGGGAGCTGTTTTTT.